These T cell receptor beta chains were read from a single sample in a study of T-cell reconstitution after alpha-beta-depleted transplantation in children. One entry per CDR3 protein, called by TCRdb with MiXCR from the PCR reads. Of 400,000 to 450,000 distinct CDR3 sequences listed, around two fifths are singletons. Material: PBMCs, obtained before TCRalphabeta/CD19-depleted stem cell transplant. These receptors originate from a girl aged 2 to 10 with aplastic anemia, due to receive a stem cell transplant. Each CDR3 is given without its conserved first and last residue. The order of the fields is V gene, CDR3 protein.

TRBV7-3 ASSLSLEARYEQY
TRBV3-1 ASSHAARDSLRGYT
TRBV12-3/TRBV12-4 ASSLTGKEQY
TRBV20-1 SARKREVTYEQY
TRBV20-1 SARWQGGTDTQY
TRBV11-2 ASSDRLAGVPDEQF
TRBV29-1 SADGQEYTGELF
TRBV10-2 ASSERQALYGYT
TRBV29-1 SGEQGRGTDTQY
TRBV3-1 ASSSGLVGYEQY
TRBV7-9 ASSLGRLLLEDEQF
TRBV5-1 ASSFTSGRSQNEQF
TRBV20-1 SAQRGTGTQPQH
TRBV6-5 ASSYSPFGQETQY
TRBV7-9 ASSLRPRVTGELF
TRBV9 ASSVTPWRTQY
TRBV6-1 ASSASDRGEETQY
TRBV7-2 ASSSRSGRVDEQY
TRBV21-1 ASSKVSGGASDTQY
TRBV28 ASSTDLGLAGIGNEQF
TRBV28 ASSRGRAGEQY
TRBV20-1 SARDNIGPSGAF
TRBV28 ASRAGTSSNEQF
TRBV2 ASSEWVYNEQF
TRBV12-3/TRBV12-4 ASLGYPSLETQY
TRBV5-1 ASSLDGAGNYGYT
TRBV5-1 ASSTSLAGAYEQY
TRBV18 ASSPKGGTEAF
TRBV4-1 ASRPRDNPGYEQY
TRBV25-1 ASSEWTSTGELF
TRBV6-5 ASSYIAPGYGYT
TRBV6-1 ASSDVSGIPAKNIQY
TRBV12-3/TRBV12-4 ASKRGAGETQY
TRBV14 ASSRYLAGGNTGELF
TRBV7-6 ASSLGLREPYGYT
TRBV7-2 ASSYSGRVNEQF
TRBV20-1 SVSRDTQETQY
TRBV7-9 ASSSWDKEEAF
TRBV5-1 ASSLEGWDTEAF
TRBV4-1 ASSQTEPSAKNIQY